This T cell receptor beta chain was identified in a study of blood T cell repertoires in COVID-19. This CDR3 contains 15 residues. Trimming took 6 bases from V and 5 from J; bases not matched to a gene: 12. From germline, CDR1 is ENHRY and CDR2 SYGVKD. Cohorts were assigned according to the clinical history that participants reported. TCRdb's table, derived via immunoSEQ multiplex PCR, lists solely in-frame clones and lacks some. The table shows about 300,000 clones, with 85% occurring only once. This TCR was sampled from a woman aged 45 to 65 who had recovered from COVID-19. The sequencing sample was made of PBMCs or T cells enriched from blood (not recorded which). The chain employs TRBV10-3 and TRBJ2-7, with 8 bases fitting TRBD1. CDR3 residues: CAIRSTGTGRDEQYF. The DNA for the CDR3 is TGTGCCATCAGATCGACCGGGACAGGCCGAGACGAGCAGTACTTC.